The entry below describes one T cell receptor (beta chain). The data belong to a study of blood T cell repertoires in COVID-19. Assay used: immunoSEQ multiplex PCR; TCRdb lists only in-frame clones, some missing. The data contain approximately 210,000 clones, 81% of them seen just once; the ten biggest clones take up about 9.8%. This CDR3 comprises 13 residues. Looked up from germline, CDR1 is LNHDA and CDR2 is SQIVND (reference sequence). The V and J ends lost 5 bases and 10 bases, in that order; junction bases with no gene match: 8. The sample comprised PBMCs or T cells enriched from blood (not recorded which). The receptor was derived from a woman in her forties or fifties with acute COVID-19. J is TRBJ1-1 and V is TRBV19, with TRBD1 matching 9 bases. CDR3 residues: CASSEQGAGGAFF. Written as DNA, the CDR3 is TGTGCCAGTAGTGAACAGGGGGCCGGGGGAGCTTTCTTT.